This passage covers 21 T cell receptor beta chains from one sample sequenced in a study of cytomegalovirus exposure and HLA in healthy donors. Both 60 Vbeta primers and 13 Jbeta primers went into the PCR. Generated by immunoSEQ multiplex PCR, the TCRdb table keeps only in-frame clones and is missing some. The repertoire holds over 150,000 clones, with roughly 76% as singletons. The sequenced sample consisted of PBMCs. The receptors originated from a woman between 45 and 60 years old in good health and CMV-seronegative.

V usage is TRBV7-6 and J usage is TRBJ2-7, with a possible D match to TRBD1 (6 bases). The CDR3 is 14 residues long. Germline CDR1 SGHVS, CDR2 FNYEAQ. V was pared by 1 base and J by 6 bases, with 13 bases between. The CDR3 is CASSLGGTGLEQYF. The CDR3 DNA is TGTGCCAGCAGCTTAGGGGGAACAGGGCTCGAGCAGTACTTC.

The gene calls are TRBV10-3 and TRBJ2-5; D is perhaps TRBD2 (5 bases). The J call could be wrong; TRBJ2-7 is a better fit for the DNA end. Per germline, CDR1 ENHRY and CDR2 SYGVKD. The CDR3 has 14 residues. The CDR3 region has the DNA TGTGCCATCAGCGGGGAATACTCCCCCTACGAGCAGTACTTC. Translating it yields CAISGEYSPYEQYF.

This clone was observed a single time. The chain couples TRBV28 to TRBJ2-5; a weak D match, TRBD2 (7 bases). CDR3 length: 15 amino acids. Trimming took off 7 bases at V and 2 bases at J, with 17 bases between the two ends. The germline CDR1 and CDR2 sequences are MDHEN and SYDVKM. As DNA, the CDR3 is TGTGCCAGCACCTTGGGGGGGCTGGGGCAAGAGACCCAGTACTTC. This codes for CASTLGGLGQETQYF.

CDR3 coding DNA: TGTGCCAGCACCCCTTTGGCCACAGGGGTGAACACTGAAGCTTTCTTT. Its translation: CASTPLATGVNTEAFF. The J gene is TRBJ1-1, the V gene TRBV2, with TRBD1 identical over 7 bases. V dropped 7 bases and J dropped 0; count of bases not matched to a gene: 11. The CDR3 has 16 amino acids. Germline V gene data show CDR1 as SNHLY and CDR2 as FYNNEI.

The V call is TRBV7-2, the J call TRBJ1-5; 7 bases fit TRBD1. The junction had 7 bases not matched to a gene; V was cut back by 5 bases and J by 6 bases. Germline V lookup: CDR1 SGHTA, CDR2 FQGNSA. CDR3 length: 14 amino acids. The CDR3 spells CASSPEGASQPQHF. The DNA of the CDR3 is TGTGCCAGCAGCCCTGAGGGGGCTAGTCAGCCCCAGCATTTT.

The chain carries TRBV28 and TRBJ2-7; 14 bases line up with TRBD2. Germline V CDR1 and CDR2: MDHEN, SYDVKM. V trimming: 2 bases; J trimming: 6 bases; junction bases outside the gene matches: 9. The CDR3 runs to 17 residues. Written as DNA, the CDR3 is TGTGCCAGCAGTTTACTTCCGGGACTAGCGGGGGCCCTCGAGCAGTACTTC. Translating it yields CASSLLPGLAGALEQYF.

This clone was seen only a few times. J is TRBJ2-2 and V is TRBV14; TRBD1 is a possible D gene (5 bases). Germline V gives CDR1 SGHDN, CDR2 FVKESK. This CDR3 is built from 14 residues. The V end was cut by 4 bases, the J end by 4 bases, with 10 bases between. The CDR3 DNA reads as TGTGCCAGCAGCCCATGGACAAGCACCGGGGAGCTGTTTTTT. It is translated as CASSPWTSTGELFF.

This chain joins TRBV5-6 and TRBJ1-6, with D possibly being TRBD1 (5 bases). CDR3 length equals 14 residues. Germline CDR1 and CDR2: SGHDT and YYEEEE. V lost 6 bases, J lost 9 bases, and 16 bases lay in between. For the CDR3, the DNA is TGTGCCAGCACCCCTAGAAGGGGTACTTCACCCCTCCACTTT. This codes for CASTPRRGTSPLHF.

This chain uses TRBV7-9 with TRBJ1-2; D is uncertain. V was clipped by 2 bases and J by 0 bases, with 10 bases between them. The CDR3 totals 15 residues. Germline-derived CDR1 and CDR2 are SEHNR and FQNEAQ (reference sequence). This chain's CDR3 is CASSLLTEANYGYTF. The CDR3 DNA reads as TGTGCCAGCAGCTTACTAACAGAAGCTAACTATGGCTACACCTTC.

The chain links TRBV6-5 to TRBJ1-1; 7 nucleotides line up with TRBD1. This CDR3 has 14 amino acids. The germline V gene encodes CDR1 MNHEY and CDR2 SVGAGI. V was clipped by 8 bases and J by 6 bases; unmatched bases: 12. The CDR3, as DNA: TGTGCCAGCTGTCGGGACAGCGCTTCCGCTGAAGCTTTCTTT. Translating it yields CASCRDSASAEAFF.

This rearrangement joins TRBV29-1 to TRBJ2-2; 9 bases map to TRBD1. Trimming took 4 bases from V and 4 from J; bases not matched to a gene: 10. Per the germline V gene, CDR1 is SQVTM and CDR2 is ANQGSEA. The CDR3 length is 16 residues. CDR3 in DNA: TGCAGCGTTGGGGGACCGGGACAGGGAATCACCGGGGAGCTGTTTTTT. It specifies CSVGGPGQGITGELFF.

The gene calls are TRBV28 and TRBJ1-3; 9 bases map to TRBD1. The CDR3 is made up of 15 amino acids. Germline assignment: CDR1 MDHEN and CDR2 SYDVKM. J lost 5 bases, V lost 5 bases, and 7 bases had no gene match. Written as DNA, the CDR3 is TGTGCCAGCAGTCTCAAAGGACAGGGGAGAAACACCATATATTTT. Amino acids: CASSLKGQGRNTIYF.

CDR3 bases: TGTGCCAGCTCACCCCTGAAAGGGGTGCAGTACTTC. Encoded protein: CASSPLKGVQYF. The chain links TRBV18 to TRBJ2-7, with D perhaps matching TRBD1 (5 bases). The germline gives CDR1 KGHSH, CDR2 LQKENI. The CDR3 sequence is 12 residues long. The V end was cut by 3 bases, the J end by 9 bases, with 12 bases between.

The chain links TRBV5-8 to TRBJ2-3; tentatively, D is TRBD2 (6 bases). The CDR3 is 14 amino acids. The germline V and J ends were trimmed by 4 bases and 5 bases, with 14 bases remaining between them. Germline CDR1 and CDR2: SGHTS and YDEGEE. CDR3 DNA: TGTGCCAGCAGCCCCGGACTAAGAGGAGATACGCAGTATTTT. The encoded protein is CASSPGLRGDTQYF.

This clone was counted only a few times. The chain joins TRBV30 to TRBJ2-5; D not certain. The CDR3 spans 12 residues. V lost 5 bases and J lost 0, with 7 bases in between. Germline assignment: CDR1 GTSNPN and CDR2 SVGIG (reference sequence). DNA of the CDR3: TGTGCCTGGGCCCAGGACCAAGAGACCCAGTACTTC. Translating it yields CAWAQDQETQYF. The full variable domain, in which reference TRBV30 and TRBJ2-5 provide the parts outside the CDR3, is SQTIHQWPATLVQPVGSPLSLECTVEGTSNPNLYWYRQAAGRGLQLLFYSVGIGQISSEVPQNLSASRPQDRQFILSSKKLLLSDSGFYLCAWAQDQETQYFGPGTRLLVL.

CDR3 sequence (DNA): TGCGCCAGCAGCTTGGCTCCTGAAGGGGCCTACGAGCAGTACTTC. Translation: CASSLAPEGAYEQYF. The V call is TRBV5-1, the J call TRBJ2-5; weak D call: TRBD1 (5 bases). The J call is uncertain, as TRBJ2-7 better fits the DNA end. Germline V lookup: CDR1 SGHRS, CDR2 YFSETQ. This CDR3 has 15 amino acids.

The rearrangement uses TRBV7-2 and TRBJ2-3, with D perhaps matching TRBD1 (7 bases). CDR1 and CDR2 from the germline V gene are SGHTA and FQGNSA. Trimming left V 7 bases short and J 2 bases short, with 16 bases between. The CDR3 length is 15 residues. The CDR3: CASIRGDSYTDTQYF. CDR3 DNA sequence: TGTGCCAGCATCCGCGGGGACAGCTACACAGATACGCAGTATTTT.

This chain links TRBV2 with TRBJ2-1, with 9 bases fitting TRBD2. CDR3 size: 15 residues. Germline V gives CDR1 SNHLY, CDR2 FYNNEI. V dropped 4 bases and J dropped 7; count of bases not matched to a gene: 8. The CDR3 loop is CASSVTSGFKNEQFF. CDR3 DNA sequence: TGTGCCAGCAGTGTGACTAGCGGATTCAAAAATGAGCAGTTCTTC. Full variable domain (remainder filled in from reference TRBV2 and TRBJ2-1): EPEVTQTPSHQVTQMGQEVILRCVPISNHLYFYWYRQILGQKVEFLVSFYNNEISEKSEIFDDQFSVERPDGSNFTLKIRSTKLEDSAMYFCASSVTSGFKNEQFFGPGTRLTVL.

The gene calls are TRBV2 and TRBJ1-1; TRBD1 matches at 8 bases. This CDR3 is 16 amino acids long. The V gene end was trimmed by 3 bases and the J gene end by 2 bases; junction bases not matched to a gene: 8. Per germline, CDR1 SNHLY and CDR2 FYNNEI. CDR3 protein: CASSERQGSKNTEAFF. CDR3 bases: TGTGCCAGCAGTGAGCGACAGGGGTCCAAAAACACTGAAGCTTTCTTT. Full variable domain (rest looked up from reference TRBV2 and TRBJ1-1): EPEVTQTPSHQVTQMGQEVILRCVPISNHLYFYWYRQILGQKVEFLVSFYNNEISEKSEIFDDQFSVERPDGSNFTLKIRSTKLEDSAMYFCASSERQGSKNTEAFFGQGTRLTVV.

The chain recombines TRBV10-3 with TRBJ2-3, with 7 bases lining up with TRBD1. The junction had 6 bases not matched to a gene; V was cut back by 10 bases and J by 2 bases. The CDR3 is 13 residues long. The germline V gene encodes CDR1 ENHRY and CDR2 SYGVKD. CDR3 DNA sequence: TGTGCCACCCTGGGACAGTACACAGATACGCAGTATTTT. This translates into CATLGQYTDTQYF.

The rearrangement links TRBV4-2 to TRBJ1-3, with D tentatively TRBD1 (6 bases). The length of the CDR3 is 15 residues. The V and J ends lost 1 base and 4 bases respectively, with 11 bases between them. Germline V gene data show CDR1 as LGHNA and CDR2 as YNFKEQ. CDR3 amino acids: CASSQGEGGGNTIYF. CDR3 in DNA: TGTGCCAGCAGCCAAGGAGAGGGGGGGGGAAACACCATATATTTT.